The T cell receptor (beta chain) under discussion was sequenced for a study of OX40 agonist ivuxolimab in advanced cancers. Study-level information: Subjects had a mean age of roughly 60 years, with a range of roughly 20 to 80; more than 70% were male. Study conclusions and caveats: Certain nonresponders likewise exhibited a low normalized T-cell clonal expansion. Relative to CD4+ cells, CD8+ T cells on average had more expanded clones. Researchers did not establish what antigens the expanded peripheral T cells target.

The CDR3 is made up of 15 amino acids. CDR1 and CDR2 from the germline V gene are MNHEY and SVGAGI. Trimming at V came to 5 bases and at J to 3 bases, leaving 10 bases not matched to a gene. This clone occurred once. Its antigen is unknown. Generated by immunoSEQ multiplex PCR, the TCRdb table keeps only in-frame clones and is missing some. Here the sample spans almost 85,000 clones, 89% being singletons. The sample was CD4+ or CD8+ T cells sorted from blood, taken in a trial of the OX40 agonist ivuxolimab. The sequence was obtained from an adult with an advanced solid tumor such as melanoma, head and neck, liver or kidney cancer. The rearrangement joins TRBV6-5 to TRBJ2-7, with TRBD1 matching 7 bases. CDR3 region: CASSPTGLLVYEQYF. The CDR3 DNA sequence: TGTGCCAGCAGTCCGACAGGGTTGTTAGTCTACGAGCAGTACTTC.